This T cell receptor beta chain was documented in a study of healthy donors' naive CD4 and CD8 T cells (dated by TCRdb to the mid-2010s). A note on the overall study: Donors were selected to cover three age groups (20-25, 40-50 and 60-70 years, several each), with a mean age of 44, and half of the donors were female. For TCR alpha, a new primer set covering all functional IMGT alpha gene variants was designed, and the rest of the protocol matched the beta-chain workflow. Rearranged TCR alpha and beta chains from naive CD4+ and CD8+ T cells were sequenced in the study to test how TCR variation relates to lineage commitment. Peripheral blood mononuclear cells were obtained from 18 unrelated, healthy individuals. The donors were HLA-typed by sequencing at HLA-A, -B, -C, -DRB1, -DQB1 and -DPB1, using the SBTexcellerator protocol, an ABI3130xl analyzer and SBTengine software. The research as a whole found: Taken together, V genes, J genes and CDR3 charge appeared to account for roughly 13% of the variance in CD4/CD8 propensity, mostly acting in an additive way. Bias between naive CD4+ and CD8+ cells was reportedly observed for most V and J gene segments, consistently across donors and independently of HLA genotype. Because alpha and beta chains were sequenced in bulk and could not be paired, the effects of the two chains in combination were not assessed. In both chains, CD4+ lineage was associated with a positively charged CDR3, and CD8+ lineage was associated with a negatively charged CDR3. The study did not directly address possible repertoire bias arising from homeostatic proliferation of naive T cells.

Instrument on record: 454 GS FLX Titanium. A previously published linear amplification protocol was used to construct TCR libraries from roughly 500 ng of total RNA. The sequencing itself ran on the Roche/454 Genome Sequencer using Titanium chemistry. The study's processing was this. Roughly 78,000 rearranged TCR alpha transcripts were sequenced from 5 of the healthy donors. Duplicate transcripts were removed, and unique TCR clonotypes were defined by the CDR3 junction according to IMGT nomenclature. CD4 versus CD8 status was modeled on V and J genes by logistic regression in R 2.13.0, with adjustment for donor effects and Bonferroni correction for multiple testing. TCRdb reran the public reads through fastp at Q25 and MiXCR, keeping productive beta chains. Entries that share a CDR3 protein sequence are merged under the most common genes and DNA. These V and J calls are TCRdb output, not the study's own analysis. This sample comprises roughly 200,000 distinct CDR3 sequences, about 70% of them detected only once. Of the sample, roughly 2.3% falls within the top ten clones.

The germline V and J ends show losses of 2 bases and 2 bases respectively, and no gene match explains 4 bases of the junction. Reading from cysteine to phenylalanine, the CDR3 counts 14 amino acids. The kept DNA is CDR3 alone, 42 bases in frame from the first base. CDR1 and CDR2 were assigned from the germline V gene (reference sequence) as SGHKS and YYEKEE. About this clonotype: It lacks a known antigen. Base qualities are missing; no much larger clone stands one base away.

Cells with a CD4+CD8-CD45RO-CD45RA+ profile were isolated by FACS and defined as naive CD4+ T cells, and those with a CD8+CD4-CD45RA+CD27bright profile were defined as naive CD8+ T cells. The antibodies used for sorting targeted CD4 (RPA-T4), CD8 (SK1), CD27 (O323), CD45RA (HI100) and CD45RO (UCHL1). Sequencing input: naive CD4+ and CD8+ T cells sorted from blood, pooled from several donors. In light of the paper, this sample's cell subset or site label describes: FACS-sorted naive CD4+ (CD45RO-CD45RA+) and naive CD8+ (CD45RA+CD27bright) T cells. The clonotype comes from a pool of human donors in good health; the sample pools cells from several healthy donors. The rearrangement combines TRBV5-5 with TRBJ2-7, and 7 junction bases match TRBD2. Here the CDR3 is given as CASSFWSGAYEQYF. Read as DNA, the sequence is TGTGCCAGCAGCTTTTGGAGCGGGGCCTACGAGCAGTACTTC.